The T cell receptor (beta chain) under discussion was sequenced for a study of blood T cell repertoires in COVID-19. For the study at large: COVID-19 samples, acute and convalescent, were from the United States, Italy and Spain. Sample material is recorded as cDNA or gDNA derived from T cells, B-cell-depleted T cells, or PBMCs.

In the study's own analysis: How many nucleated cells were present was estimated from reference gene primer amplification. The repertoire was sequenced with immunoSEQ multiplex PCR; TCRdb's copy has only in-frame clones and lacks some. That table supplies the V and J calls and clone size; D and trimming were determined from the DNA. The repertoire holds 95,000 to 150,000 clones, around three quarters seen once, with more than 15% in the top ten. The sample consisted of peripheral blood. This receptor was obtained from a man in his 60s with active or convalescent COVID-19.

Written as DNA, the CDR3 is TGTGCCAGCAGTGGGGACTTGGGGGAAGGAGGCTACACCTTC. Its protein product is CASSGDLGEGGYTF. This chain uses TRBV2 with TRBJ1-2; perhaps TRBD1 as D (5 bases). V was pared by 4 bases and J by 8 bases, with 17 bases between. The CDR3 is 14 residues long. The germline CDR1 and CDR2 sequences are SNHLY and FYNNEI.